The 12 T cell receptor beta chains presented below share a single source sample, sequenced in a study of control samples from healthy donors and cancer patients. Clones were sequenced by immunoSEQ multiplex PCR, and TCRdb holds only the in-frame ones, with some missing. There are about 160,000 clones in the sample; 94% occur only once, and over 6.5% lies in the top ten. Sequencing used blood. These receptors were collected from a woman aged 40 to 55 in good health.

This chain links TRBV7-2 with TRBJ1-2; D remains ambiguous. Germline assignment: CDR1 SGHTA and CDR2 FQGNSA. The CDR3 contains 15 residues. Trimming left V 1 base short and J 1 base short, with 10 bases between. CDR3 nucleotide sequence: TGTGCCAGCAGCTTAGACCGGACGGTTAACTATGGCTACACCTTC. Encoded protein: CASSLDRTVNYGYTF.

The chain joins TRBV7-9 to TRBJ1-1; TRBD1 matches 10 bases. Germline V gene lookup returns CDR1 SEHNR and CDR2 FQNEAQ (reference sequence). V was clipped by 5 bases and J by 4 bases; unmatched bases: 10. There are 16 residues in the CDR3. The CDR3 here is CASSHHPDRGVTEAFF. CDR3 nucleotides: TGTGCCAGCAGCCATCACCCGGACAGGGGGGTCACTGAAGCTTTCTTT.

The chain recombines TRBV27 with TRBJ1-4; the D gene is possibly TRBD1 (5 bases). Trimming removed 0 bases at V and 7 bases at J, with 12 bases between. This CDR3 spans 15 amino acids. Looked up from germline, CDR1 is MNHEY and CDR2 is SMNVEV (reference sequence). CDR3 amino acids: CASSLSWGFREKLFF. CDR3 in DNA: TGTGCCAGCAGTTTATCCTGGGGGTTTCGTGAAAAACTGTTTTTT.

This chain joins TRBV24-1 and TRBJ2-3; 7 bases match TRBD2. The CDR3 extends over 15 amino acids. In germline, CDR1 is KGHDR, CDR2 SFDVKD. With 1 base clipped from V and 3 bases from J, the junction kept 3 bases outside the gene matches. The CDR3 loop is CATSDFSGGTDTQYF. In nucleotides, the CDR3 is TGTGCCACCAGTGATTTCTCGGGGGGAACAGATACGCAGTATTTT.

CDR3 sequence (DNA): TGCGCCAGCAGCCAAGATACTGGGGCGGAGACCCAGTACTTC. Amino acids: CASSQDTGAETQYF. This chain links TRBV4-1 with TRBJ2-5, with a tentative D call TRBD1 (5 bases). CDR1 is MGHRA, CDR2 YSYEKL, per germline. Trimming pared 0 bases from V and 5 bases from J, leaving 10 bases between. The CDR3 spans 14 residues.

The rearrangement links TRBV11-2 to TRBJ1-1, with D possibly being TRBD1 (6 bases). V was trimmed by 5 bases and J by 0 bases, leaving 13 bases between them. CDR3 size: 15 residues. Germline lookup yields CDR1 SGHAT and CDR2 FQNNGV. CDR3 residues: CASSPETGLNTEAFF. In DNA form, the CDR3 reads TGTGCCAGCAGCCCCGAGACAGGATTGAACACTGAAGCTTTCTTT.

The chain couples TRBV30 to TRBJ2-7; perhaps TRBD2 as D (5 bases). The V end was cut by 5 bases, the J end by 0 bases, with 11 bases between. Germline-derived CDR1 and CDR2 are GTSNPN and SVGIG (reference sequence). There are 13 residues in the CDR3. CDR3 bases: TGTGCCTGGGGAGGTGCGAGCTCCTACGAGCAGTACTTC. Residues: CAWGGASSYEQYF.

As for this clone: The same CDR3 also results from other DNA sequences found in this sample. The chain couples TRBV4-3 to TRBJ2-1; 13 nucleotides agree with TRBD2. Germline V gene sequence: CDR1 LGHNA, CDR2 YSLEER. Trimming at V came to 2 bases and at J to 4 bases, leaving 5 bases not matched to a gene. This CDR3 contains 17 residues. In DNA form, the CDR3 reads TGCGCCAGCAGCCAACTCCCACTAGCGGGAGGGTACAATGAGCAGTTCTTC. It yields the protein CASSQLPLAGGYNEQFF.

This clone was recorded only once. The V and J genes are TRBV5-4 and TRBJ2-5, with TRBD2 identical over 9 bases. The J segment lost 7 bases and the V segment lost 3 bases, leaving 22 bases of the junction unmatched. Germline-derived CDR1 and CDR2 are SGHNT and YYREEE (reference sequence). The CDR3 covers 19 residues. The chain's CDR3 is CASSSGSRGSGGPMRTQYF. The CDR3 nucleotides read TGTGCCAGCAGCTCGGGGAGCCGAGGTAGCGGGGGACCGATGAGGACCCAGTACTTC.

The sample holds a few counts of this clone. The gene calls are TRBV25-1 and TRBJ2-7; D possibly corresponds to TRBD2 (6 bases). Germline V CDR1 and CDR2: MGHDK, SYGVNS. V lost 1 base, J lost 4 bases, and 14 bases lay in between. CDR3 length: 15 amino acids. CDR3 DNA sequence: TGTGCCAGCAGTGAATCGTTGGCTAGCGCGTACGAGCAGTACTTC. This codes for CASSESLASAYEQYF.

The chain carries TRBV5-1 and TRBJ1-3; D is perhaps TRBD1 (5 bases). This CDR3 region has 17 residues. Germline V gene data show CDR1 as SGHRS and CDR2 as YFSETQ. Trimming left V 0 bases short and J 0 bases short, with 13 bases between. In nucleotides, the CDR3 is TGCGCCAGCAGCTTGGATGGCAGGGCAGCCTCTGGAAACACCATATATTTT. Its protein product is CASSLDGRAASGNTIYF.

CDR3 amino acids: CSASFPRTYEQYF. DNA of the CDR3: TGCAGTGCTAGTTTTCCCAGAACCTACGAGCAGTACTTC. J is TRBJ2-7 and V is TRBV20-1; no reliable D call. The CDR3 totals 13 residues. V was clipped by 3 bases and J by 2 bases, with 11 bases between them. In germline, CDR1 is DFQATT, CDR2 SNEGSKA (reference sequence).